This TCR beta chain is drawn from a study of blood T cells in healthy people across ages. All donors came from Russia, were Caucasian and healthy, and spanned ages roughly 6 to 100. Drawing of peripheral blood yielded 8.5 to 10 milliliters from each donor. It was with a sample-barcoded 5' primer and a J-beta primer mix that a second PCR of about 7 to 12 cycles was run. Every molecule of cDNA carried a tag from a template-switch adaptor with 12 random nucleotides. TCRdb called the 5' RACE reads again in MiXCR, with one record for every CDR3 protein. The table has about 1.8 million distinct CDR3 sequences, roughly 52% seen once. Trimming removed 3 bases from V and 10 bases from J, with 16 bases in between. CDR3 length: 13 residues. Looked up from germline, CDR1 is MGHDK and CDR2 is SYGVNS.

The specimen was blood. The V and J genes are TRBV25-1 and TRBJ2-7; D may match TRBD1 or TRBD2 (5 bases each). This TCR came from a woman between 35 and 50 years old in good health. In nucleotides, the CDR3 is TGTGCCAGCAGTGATCGGACATTGGAGGCCCAGTACTTC. It encodes CASSDRTLEAQYF.